The rows below give T cell receptor beta chains drawn from one sample of a study of cytotoxic CD8 clonotypes in ibrutinib-treated CLL. Using immunoSEQ multiplex PCR, the repertoire was profiled, and TCRdb retains in-frame clones only, with some absent. The data show about 200,000 clones, around 70% seen once. The specimen was PBMCs, collected after 12 months of ibrutinib treatment. These receptors were taken from a human donor with chronic lymphocytic leukemia. Both conserved end residues are part of each CDR3. D genes are given only for firm matches. Expanded clones are given a class, and other clones once, few, many or no size at all.

v_gene	j_gene	abundance	d_gene	CDR3nt	CDR3aa
TRBV29-1	TRBJ1-2	NA	TRBD1	TGCAGCGCTCAACAGGGGTACTATGGCTACACCTTC	CSAQQGYYGYTF
TRBV19	TRBJ2-1	NA	TRBD1	TGTGCCAGTAGTACCACAGGGGGGCCCTCCTACAATGAGCAGTTCTTC	CASSTTGGPSYNEQFF
TRBV5-1	TRBJ2-5	NA	TRBD2	TGCGCCAGCAGCTTGTATAGCGGGGGGGCCTTGGAGACCCAGTACTTC	CASSLYSGGALETQYF
TRBV11-2	TRBJ1-5	few	TRBD1	TGTGCCAGCAGCCCCTCGGGGACAGGGAATCAGCCCCAGCATTTT	CASSPSGTGNQPQHF
TRBV7-9	TRBJ1-5	NA	NA	TGTGCCAGCACACCACTGTCGTATAGCAATCAGCCCCAGCATTTT	CASTPLSYSNQPQHF
TRBV18	TRBJ1-4	NA	TRBD1	TGTGCCAGCTCACCGCAGGGGGGATCAACTAATGAAAAACTGTTTTTT	CASSPQGGSTNEKLFF
TRBV7-3	TRBJ1-2	NA	NA	TGTGCCAGCAGCCCTCAGCTAAACTATGGCTACACCTTC	CASSPQLNYGYTF
TRBV27	TRBJ1-3	NA	NA	TGTGCCAGCATGAACAGAAACTCTGGAAACACCATATATTTT	CASMNRNSGNTIYF
TRBV27	TRBJ2-1	NA	TRBD1	TGTGCCAGCAGTCAATGGGACAGGGGTCATGAGCAGTTCTTC	CASSQWDRGHEQFF
TRBV7-8	TRBJ1-1	NA	NA	TGTGCCAGCAGCATACAGGGGAACACTGAAGCTTTCTTT	CASSIQGNTEAFF
TRBV12-5	TRBJ2-1	few	NA	TGTGCTAGTGCACCGCTGGGCTACAATGAGCAGTTCTTC	CASAPLGYNEQFF
TRBV19	TRBJ1-5	once	NA	TGTGCCAGTAGTATGGCCGGGAACCAGCCCCAGCATTTT	CASSMAGNQPQHF
TRBV4-3	TRBJ2-2	NA	TRBD1	TGCGCCAGCAGCCCCCACACCGGGACAGGACTTTCATCACCTACCACCGGGGAGCTGTTTTTT	CASSPHTGTGLSSPTTGELFF
TRBV6-5	TRBJ1-2	NA	NA	TGTGCCAGCTTCCGGTTCATGGATGGCTACACCTTC	CASFRFMDGYTF
TRBV27	TRBJ1-2	NA	NA	TGTGCCAGCAGTAGACAAACAGGGAACTATGGCTACACCTTC	CASSRQTGNYGYTF
TRBV29-1	TRBJ1-2	NA	NA	TGCAGCGTTGACAAAAGGGGAGGACCCAACTATGGCTACACCTTC	CSVDKRGGPNYGYTF
TRBV5-1	TRBJ2-1	once	TRBD1	TGCGCCAGCAGCCGCAGGACAGGGCCCGAGGTAAATGAGCAGTTCTTC	CASSRRTGPEVNEQFF
TRBV25-1	TRBJ1-5	NA	NA	TGTGCCAGCCTTAGGACATCAGACGATGGCAATCAGCCCCAGCATTTT	CASLRTSDDGNQPQHF
TRBV13	TRBJ1-2	few	NA	TGTGCCAGCAGCCCGAGACAGTCTAACTATGGCTACACCTTC	CASSPRQSNYGYTF
TRBV2	TRBJ1-5	NA	NA	TGTGCCAGCAGTGGGGGGATGGGGGGTTTGGGCAATCAGCCCCAGCATTTT	CASSGGMGGLGNQPQHF
TRBV5-1	TRBJ2-5	NA	NA	TGCGCCAGCAGCTTGGCCCACCGAGGGGACCAAGAGACCCAGTACTTC	CASSLAHRGDQETQYF
TRBV5-1	TRBJ1-1	few	NA	TGCGCCAGCAAAGGAACAGGGCGCCCGAACACTGAAGCTTTCTTT	CASKGTGRPNTEAFF
TRBV30	TRBJ2-6	NA	NA	TGTGCCTGGAGTACAGGGTATAGCTCTGGGGCCAACGTCCTGACTTTC	CAWSTGYSSGANVLTF
TRBV10-3	TRBJ1-2	NA	NA	TGTGCCATCAGTGAGTCGTCGGGACCGGCAAATGGCTACACCTTC	CAISESSGPANGYTF
TRBV6-5	TRBJ1-6	once	TRBD1	TGTGCCAGCAGTTACTCGAGCAACAGGGGTAATTCACCCCTCCACTTT	CASSYSSNRGNSPLHF
TRBV27	TRBJ1-2	NA	TRBD1	TGTGCCAGCAGTTTTGGGAGACAGGGGGCTCTTAACTATGGCTACACCTTC	CASSFGRQGALNYGYTF
TRBV28	TRBJ1-1	NA	TRBD1	TGTGCCAGCATTTTAGGACAGGGACTCAGGTGG	CASILGQGLRW
TRBV30	TRBJ1-3	NA	NA	TGTGCCTGGAGGTGGTCCCCTGGAAACACCATATATTTT	CAWRWSPGNTIYF
TRBV25-1	TRBJ2-5	NA	TRBD2	TGTGCCAGCAGGTATAGCGGGAGTGAGACCCAGTACTTC	CASRYSGSETQYF
TRBV5-6	TRBJ1-5	NA	NA	TGTGCCAGCAGCTTACGCAGTTATAGCAATCAGCCCCAGCATTTT	CASSLRSYSNQPQHF
TRBV5-6	TRBJ2-3	NA	NA	TGTGCCAGCAGCTTGCAGGGCGATACGCAGTATTTT	CASSLQGDTQYF
TRBV7-2	TRBJ2-4	NA	NA	TGTGCCAGCACCCCAACGCCAGGGACTGGACTAAACATTCAGTACTTC	CASTPTPGTGLNIQYF
TRBV6-6	TRBJ2-7	once	TRBD2	TGTGCCAGCAGCCCTCGGGGGGAGTTCGAGCAGTACTTC	CASSPRGEFEQYF
TRBV30	TRBJ1-5	NA	NA	TGTGCCTGGAGTTTGGACAGCAATCAGCCCCAGCATTTT	CAWSLDSNQPQHF
TRBV19	TRBJ1-1	once	TRBD1	TGTGCCAGTAGTGGGGGACAGGGGACGGGTGAAACTGAAGCTTTCTTT	CASSGGQGTGETEAFF
TRBV6-1	TRBJ2-1	NA	NA	TGTGCCAGCAGTGACCCACGCCCGGGTTCCTACAATGAGCAGTTCTTC	CASSDPRPGSYNEQFF
TRBV10-2	TRBJ1-2	few	TRBD1	TGCGCCAGCAGTGAGGTAACAGGGGCTAACTATGGCTACACCTTC	CASSEVTGANYGYTF
TRBV7-9	TRBJ1-5	NA	NA	TGTGCCAGCAGCTTAGTCTCCGGTCAGCCCCAGCATTTT	CASSLVSGQPQHF
TRBV7-9	TRBJ2-2	NA	NA	TGTGCCAGCAGCTTACGCAGCACCGGGGAGCTGTTTTTT	CASSLRSTGELFF
TRBV21-1	TRBJ1-1	NA	NA	TGTGCCAGCAGCAAACGTGGACCGAGGAACACTGAAGCTTTCTTT	CASSKRGPRNTEAFF
TRBV5-1	TRBJ2-7	NA	TRBD1	TGCGCCAGCAGCTGGGGACAGGCCTGGGAGCAGTACTTC	CASSWGQAWEQYF
TRBV6-5	TRBJ1-5	NA	NA	TGTGCCAGCAGTTACTCGCACAATCAGCCCCAGCATTTT	CASSYSHNQPQHF
TRBV30	TRBJ2-7	few	NA	TGTGCCTGGACGTCAGGGTACGAGCAGTACTTC	CAWTSGYEQYF
TRBV5-8	TRBJ1-4	NA	NA	TGTGCCAGCAGGTCGGGACATTCAACTAATGAAAAACTGTTTTTT	CASRSGHSTNEKLFF
TRBV6-5	TRBJ2-7	NA	NA	TGTGCCAGCAGTTCCCTCGGACGAGGGGTTGGGTACGAGCAGTACTTC	CASSSLGRGVGYEQYF
TRBV7-2	TRBJ2-1	NA	TRBD2	TGTGCCAGCAGCTTAGGTTCACCAGCGGGAGTTGCCTACAATGAGCAGTTCTTC	CASSLGSPAGVAYNEQFF
TRBV6-5	TRBJ2-7	NA	NA	TGTGCCAGCAGTTACTCGCCAGAGGAGGCAGGGCGGTCTTCGTACTTC	CASSYSPEEAGRSSYF
TRBV27	TRBJ2-1	NA	TRBD2	TGTGCCAGCAGTCGGACCGGGACTAGCACGCCGTTCTTC	CASSRTGTSTPFF
TRBV9	TRBJ2-3	once	TRBD1	TGTGCCAGCAGCGTAGGGACAGGGAGGCCAGATACGCAGTATTTT	CASSVGTGRPDTQYF
TRBV7-2	TRBJ1-1	once	NA	TGTGCCAGCAGCACCAGCGGGTCGCCGGGGGCTTTCTTT	CASSTSGSPGAFF
TRBV7-9	TRBJ2-3	NA	TRBD1	TGTGCCAGCAGCCGAGGGACAGGAGGCTCTACGCAGTATTTT	CASSRGTGGSTQYF
TRBV25-1	TRBJ1-6	NA	TRBD1	TGTGCCAGCAGTGACTGGGGACAGACCAATTCACCCCTCCACTTT	CASSDWGQTNSPLHF
TRBV5-4	TRBJ1-2	NA	NA	TGTGCCAGCAGCTTGGAGTCTGGCCGATCTAACTATGGCTACACCTTC	CASSLESGRSNYGYTF
TRBV10-3	TRBJ2-5	once	NA	TGTGCCATCAGTGAGGGAAAGACCCAGTACTTC	CAISEGKTQYF
TRBV7-8	TRBJ2-5	NA	NA	TGTGCCAGCAGCTTAGCCCGCTTCGAGCAGAAAGAGACCCAGTACTTC	CASSLARFEQKETQYF
TRBV5-1	TRBJ2-1	NA	TRBD2	TGCGCCAGCAGCTTGACTAGCGGGTCCTACAATGAGCAGTTCTTC	CASSLTSGSYNEQFF
TRBV25-1	TRBJ1-5	NA	TRBD1	TGTGCCAGCAGTGGACAGGGAGGCAATCAGCCCCAGCATTTT	CASSGQGGNQPQHF
TRBV11-2	TRBJ2-1	NA	NA	TGTGCCAGCAGCTTAGATGCGGGGTCCTACAATGAGCAGTTCTTC	CASSLDAGSYNEQFF
TRBV5-1	TRBJ2-7	NA	NA	TGCGCCAGCAACTCCGGGACGGCTGGTGAGCAGTACTTC	CASNSGTAGEQYF